A single sample gave rise to the 26 T cell receptor beta chains below, sequenced in a study of cytomegalovirus exposure and HLA in healthy donors. The PCR contained 60 Vbeta and 13 Jbeta primers. Clones were read by immunoSEQ multiplex PCR, and TCRdb kept only the in-frame ones, dropping some. The table lists around 190,000 clones, roughly 87% of them singletons, with about 1.1% in the top ten. Input material: PBMCs. The receptors stem from a boy younger than 10 in good health and CMV-seronegative.

The V gene is TRBV6-1, the J gene TRBJ2-7; 9 bases match TRBD1. J was trimmed by 5 bases and V by 6 bases; bases with no gene match: 11. Germline loops: CDR1 MNHNS, CDR2 SASEGT. The CDR3 length is 15 residues. Here the CDR3 DNA reads TGTGCCAGCAGCAGGGAGGACAGGGGTGGCCACGAGCAGTACTTC. Amino acid sequence: CASSREDRGGHEQYF.

This clone was picked up one time. V usage is TRBV7-9 and J usage is TRBJ1-2; possible D gene TRBD1, 5 bases. The CDR3 covers 16 residues. The V gene lost 0 bases and the J gene lost 2 bases, with 13 bases spanning the gap. CDR1 is SEHNR, CDR2 FQNEAQ, per germline (reference sequence). The CDR3 spells CASSLAPPGVNYGYTF. CDR3 nucleotide sequence: TGTGCCAGCAGCTTAGCGCCCCCGGGGGTGAACTATGGCTACACCTTC.

The chain employs TRBV6-1 and TRBJ1-2; a weak D match, TRBD1 (5 bases). Germline CDR1 reads MNHNS; CDR2 reads SASEGT. The CDR3 is 12 residues long. As DNA, the CDR3 is TGTGCTACTAAAGACAGAAACTATGGCTACACCTTC. This translates into CATKDRNYGYTF.

The chain uses TRBV27 and TRBJ2-1; 7 nucleotides line up with TRBD2. CDR1 is MNHEY and CDR2 is SMNVEV in the germline V gene (reference sequence). The CDR3 runs to 16 residues. V gave up 3 bases and J gave up 0 bases; unmatched junction bases: 5. For the CDR3, the DNA is TGTGCCAGCAGTTTGCGGGGCGGGAGCTCCTACAATGAGCAGTTCTTC. This translates into CASSLRGGSSYNEQFF.

The V call is TRBV9, the J call TRBJ2-1, with TRBD2 as a possible D gene (6 bases). The CDR3 runs 14 residues. Trimming pared 2 bases from V and 6 bases from J, leaving 12 bases between. Looked up from germline, CDR1 is SGDLS and CDR2 is YYNGEE. CDR3 sequence reads: CASSVGGDLNEQFF. CDR3 sequence (DNA): TGTGCCAGCAGCGTCGGGGGAGATCTCAATGAGCAGTTCTTC.

V usage is TRBV18 and J usage is TRBJ2-5, with D unresolved. The CDR3 contains 11 residues. Germline-derived CDR1 and CDR2 are KGHSH and LQKENI. Trimming pared 3 bases from V and 4 bases from J, leaving 3 bases between. This CDR3 is CASSPSETQYF. The CDR3 coding sequence is TGTGCCAGCTCACCCTCAGAGACCCAGTACTTC.

The rearrangement links TRBV27 to TRBJ2-7; TRBD1 aligns across 9 bases. CDR1 is MNHEY and CDR2 is SMNVEV in the germline V gene (reference sequence). The length of the CDR3 is 14 residues. With 5 bases clipped from V and 2 bases from J, the junction kept 4 bases outside the gene matches. In DNA, the CDR3 is TGTGCCAGCAGTGCACAGGGGGCTGCCTACGAGCAGTACTTC. Translating gives CASSAQGAAYEQYF.

CDR3 bases: TGTGCCTGGAGTCCGTACGGGACTCATCGGGGCTACACCTTC. Translating it yields CAWSPYGTHRGYTF. This sequence joins TRBV30 and TRBJ1-2; the D gene is possibly TRBD1 (5 bases). Germline CDR1 GTSNPN, CDR2 SVGIG (reference sequence). CDR3 length: 14 amino acids. Trimming took 2 bases from V and 8 from J, leaving 18 bases between them.

The chain employs TRBV6-5 and TRBJ2-1; 8 bases fit TRBD2. The CDR3 totals 15 residues. With V trimmed by 1 base and J by 5 bases, 4 bases remained unmatched. The germline V gene has CDR1 MNHEY and CDR2 SVGAGI. In nucleotides, the CDR3 is TGTGCCAGCAGTTACTACTCGCGGGGGGACAATGAGCAGTTCTTC. Protein sequence: CASSYYSRGDNEQFF.

This chain uses TRBV19 with TRBJ2-7; 8 bases map to TRBD1. Germline CDR1 LNHDA, CDR2 SQIVND (reference sequence). J lost 4 bases, V lost 3 bases, and 5 bases had no gene match. This CDR3 has 14 residues. This chain's CDR3 is CASSIYDRGYEQYF. The CDR3 DNA is TGTGCCAGTAGTATTTATGACAGGGGTTACGAGCAGTACTTC.

The J gene is TRBJ1-1, the V gene TRBV6-1, with D uncertain. The CDR3 is 19 residues long. Deletions cut 1 base from V and 5 bases from J, with 26 bases between. The germline CDR1 and CDR2 sequences are MNHNS and SASEGT. CDR3 nucleotides: TGTGCCAGCAGTGAAGTTATTGGCCCGGATTGGTCGGGCGGGACTGAAGCTTTCTTT. This translates into CASSEVIGPDWSGGTEAFF.

As regards this clone: One end of the junction does not line up with germline, which may come from a read error. This chain uses TRBV15 with TRBJ2-2, with 10 bases aligning to TRBD2. Germline V CDR1 and CDR2: LNHNV, YYDKDF (reference sequence). The CDR3 sequence is 17 residues long. CDR3 DNA: TGTGCCACCAGCGGAGATGTCCTAGCGGGAGCTGGAGGGGAGCTGTTTTTT. It yields the protein CATSGDVLAGAGGELFF.

The chain carries TRBV7-6 and TRBJ2-3; 14 bases match TRBD2. V gave up 5 bases and J gave up 4 bases; unmatched junction bases: 2. Germline V gene sequence: CDR1 SGHVS, CDR2 FNYEAQ. This CDR3 contains 15 residues. This CDR3 reads CASSLGLAGADTQYF. CDR3 DNA sequence: TGTGCCAGCAGCCTGGGACTAGCGGGGGCAGATACGCAGTATTTT.

This chain uses TRBV6-5 with TRBJ2-5, with a possible D match to TRBD2 (5 bases). Germline assignment: CDR1 MNHEY and CDR2 SVGAGI. V shed 7 bases and J shed 7 bases, with 16 bases lying between them. CDR3 length equals 13 residues. The CDR3 sequence is CASTDGVRGTQYF. Written as DNA, the CDR3 is TGTGCCAGCACCGACGGGGTCCGTGGGACCCAGTACTTC.

V and J are TRBV7-8 and TRBJ2-1; possibly TRBD1 for D (6 bases). This CDR3 comprises 16 residues. The ends were cut back, 0 bases at V and 5 bases at J, with 14 bases in the middle. The germline V gene encodes CDR1 SGHVS and CDR2 FQNEAQ. CDR3 DNA sequence: TGTGCCAGCAGCTTAGCTTTCCGGGGACAAAACAATGAGCAGTTCTTC. Protein product: CASSLAFRGQNNEQFF.

Only a few counts were recorded for this clone. DNA of the CDR3: TGTGCCAGCAGTGAAGCGAGGGTAGTGGCTTTCTTT. Translating gives CASSEARVVAFF. The V gene is TRBV6-1, the J gene TRBJ1-1; no reliable D call. This CDR3 contains 12 residues. Germline CDR1 and CDR2: MNHNS and SASEGT. V was shortened by 0 bases and J by 11 bases, with 10 bases between the two germline ends.

This chain links TRBV30 with TRBJ2-7; 7 positions match TRBD1. Per the germline V gene, CDR1 is GTSNPN and CDR2 is SVGIG (reference sequence). The V and J ends lost 0 bases and 4 bases, in that order; junction bases with no gene match: 3. The CDR3 extends over 13 amino acids. The CDR3 spells CAWSVARGYEQYF. The CDR3 nucleotides read TGTGCCTGGAGTGTCGCCAGGGGGTACGAGCAGTACTTC.

The rearrangement uses TRBV7-3 and TRBJ1-1, with D tentatively TRBD1 (6 bases). V lost 3 bases and J lost 4, with 18 bases in between. The length of the CDR3 is 16 residues. Germline assignment: CDR1 SGHTA and CDR2 FQGTGA. The CDR3 nucleotides read TGTGCCAGCAGCTTGTCTGGGGGCCAGGTGGTCACTGAAGCTTTCTTT. Protein product: CASSLSGGQVVTEAFF.

The genes are TRBV19 and TRBJ1-1, with no clear D. Deletions cut 6 bases from V and 3 bases from J, with 17 bases between. Germline V gene lookup returns CDR1 LNHDA and CDR2 SQIVND (reference sequence). The CDR3 sequence is 15 residues long. The CDR3 spells CASSYPGEGYTEAFF. The CDR3 nucleotides are TGTGCCAGTAGCTACCCCGGGGAGGGCTACACTGAAGCTTTCTTT.

V gene TRBV7-9 combines with J gene TRBJ1-4, with TRBD1 matching 7 bases. The CDR3 has 16 residues. V trimming: 1 base; J trimming: 4 bases; junction bases outside the gene matches: 6. Germline values: CDR1 SEHNR, CDR2 FQNEAQ (reference sequence). The CDR3 spells CASSLGGQAFNEKLFF. CDR3 DNA sequence: TGTGCCAGCAGCTTAGGAGGACAGGCCTTTAATGAAAAACTGTTTTTT. The variable domain in full, completed from reference TRBV7-9 and TRBJ1-4, reads DTGVSQNPRHKITKRGQNVTFRCDPISEHNRLYWYRQTLGQGPEFLTYFQNEAQLEKSRLLSDRFSAERPKGSFSTLEIQRTEQGDSAMYLCASSLGGQAFNEKLFFGSGTQLSVL.

The genes are TRBV5-6 and TRBJ1-1, with TRBD1 identical over 12 bases. Germline V gene lookup returns CDR1 SGHDT and CDR2 YYEEEE. The trim removed 4 bases at V and 5 bases at J, leaving 9 bases unmatched. The CDR3 contains 16 residues. CDR3 amino acids: CASSVGQGAKGTEAFF. As DNA, the CDR3 is TGTGCCAGCAGCGTGGGACAGGGGGCGAAGGGGACTGAAGCTTTCTTT.

The chain recombines TRBV7-9 with TRBJ2-3; 9 bases line up with TRBD2. Per germline, CDR1 SEHNR and CDR2 FQNEAQ (reference sequence). The ends lost 5 bases at V and 1 base at J; junction bases unmatched: 7. CDR3 length: 16 amino acids. The CDR3 protein is CASSPFRTSGTDTQYF. The CDR3 DNA reads as TGTGCCAGCAGCCCTTTCAGGACTAGCGGCACAGATACGCAGTATTTT.

This chain links TRBV5-6 with TRBJ1-3; no definite D call. Germline V gene sequence: CDR1 SGHDT, CDR2 YYEEEE. This CDR3 has 16 residues. Trimming stripped 1 base from V and 0 bases from J, with 11 bases between. CDR3 sequence reads: CASSLPGPLSGNTIYF. CDR3 DNA sequence: TGTGCCAGCAGCTTGCCGGGTCCGCTCTCTGGAAACACCATATATTTT.

Comment on this clone: This sample includes further DNA sequences coding for the same CDR3. The rearrangement links TRBV5-1 to TRBJ1-1; D is unclear. With 0 bases removed from V and 1 base from J, the gap between germline ends came to 10 bases. The germline gives CDR1 SGHRS, CDR2 YFSETQ. There are 15 residues in the CDR3. CDR3 protein: CASSLGRVGNTEAFF. The CDR3 region has the DNA TGCGCCAGCAGCTTGGGTCGGGTGGGGAACACTGAAGCTTTCTTT. The entire variable domain, with the rest obtained from reference TRBV5-1 and TRBJ1-1, is as follows: KAGVTQTPRYLIKTRGQQVTLSCSPISGHRSVSWYQQTPGQGLQFLFEYFSETQRNKGNFPGRFSGRQFSNSRSEMNVSTLELGDSALYLCASSLGRVGNTEAFFGQGTRLTVV.

The chain couples TRBV1 to TRBJ2-1; the table gives TRBD1 as D, unverified against the DNA. TRBV1 is a pseudogene segment. The CDR3 contains 14 residues. The CDR3, as DNA: TGCACCACCCCACCAGGGTACCTCTACAATGAGCAGTTCTTC. Its protein product is CTTPPGYLYNEQFF.

V usage is TRBV7-7 and J usage is TRBJ1-1; weak D call: TRBD1 (5 bases). Trimming shortened V by 3 bases and J by 5 bases, and 25 bases separated the two germline ends. This CDR3 comprises 18 residues. Germline CDR1 and CDR2: SSHAT and FNYEAQ (reference sequence). The CDR3 DNA reads as TGTGCCAGCAGCTTCCCCCCGGGTACGAAGGGAAGGGGAACTGAAGCTTTCTTT. It translates to CASSFPPGTKGRGTEAFF.